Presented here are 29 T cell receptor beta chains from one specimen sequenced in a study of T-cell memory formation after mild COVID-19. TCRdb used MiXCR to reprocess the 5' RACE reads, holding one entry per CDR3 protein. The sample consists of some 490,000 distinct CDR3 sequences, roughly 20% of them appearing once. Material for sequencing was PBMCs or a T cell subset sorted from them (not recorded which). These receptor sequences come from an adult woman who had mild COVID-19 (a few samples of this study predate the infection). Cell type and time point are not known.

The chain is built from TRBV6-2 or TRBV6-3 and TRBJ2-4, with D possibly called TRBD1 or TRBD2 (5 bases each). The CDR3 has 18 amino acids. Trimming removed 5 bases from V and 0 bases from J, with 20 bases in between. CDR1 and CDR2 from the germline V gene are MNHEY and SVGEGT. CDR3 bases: TGTGCCAGCAGTCAGGGACCGGAGCATACCCTAGCCAAAAACATTCAGTACTTC. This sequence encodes CASSQGPEHTLAKNIQYF.

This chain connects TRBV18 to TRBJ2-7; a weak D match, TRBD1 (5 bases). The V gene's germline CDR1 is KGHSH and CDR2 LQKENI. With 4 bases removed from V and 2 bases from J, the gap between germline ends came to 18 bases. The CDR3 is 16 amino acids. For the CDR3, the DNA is TGTGCCAGCTCACACTCCTCGAAGGGGTTCCCCTACGAGCAGTACTTC. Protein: CASSHSSKGFPYEQYF.

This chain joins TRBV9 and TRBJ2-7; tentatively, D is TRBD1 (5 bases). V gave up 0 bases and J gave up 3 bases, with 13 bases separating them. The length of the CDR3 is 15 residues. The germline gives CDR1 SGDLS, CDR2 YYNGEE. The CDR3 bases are TGTGCCAGCAGCGTAGAGGCAGGGTTGGGCTACGAGCAGTACTTC. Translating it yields CASSVEAGLGYEQYF.

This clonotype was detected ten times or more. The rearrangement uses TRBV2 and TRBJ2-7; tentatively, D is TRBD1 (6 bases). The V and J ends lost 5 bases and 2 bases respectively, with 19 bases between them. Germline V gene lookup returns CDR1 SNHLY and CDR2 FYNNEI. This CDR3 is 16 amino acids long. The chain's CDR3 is CASSYIQTGLAYEQYF. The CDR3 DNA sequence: TGTGCCAGCAGTTACATTCAAACAGGGCTTGCCTACGAGCAGTACTTC.

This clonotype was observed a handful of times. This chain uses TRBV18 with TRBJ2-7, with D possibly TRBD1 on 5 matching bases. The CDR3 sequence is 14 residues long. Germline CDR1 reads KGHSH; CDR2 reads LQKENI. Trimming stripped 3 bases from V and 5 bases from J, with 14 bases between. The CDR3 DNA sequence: TGTGCCAGCTCACCTCGGAAGGGGTTCAACGAGCAGTACTTC. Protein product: CASSPRKGFNEQYF. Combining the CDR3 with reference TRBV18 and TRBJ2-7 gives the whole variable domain NAGVMQNPRHLVRRRGQEARLRCSPMKGHSHVYWYRQLPEEGLKFMVYLQKENIIDESGMPKERFSAEFPKEGPSILRIQQVVRGDSAAYFCASSPRKGFNEQYFGPGTRLTVT.

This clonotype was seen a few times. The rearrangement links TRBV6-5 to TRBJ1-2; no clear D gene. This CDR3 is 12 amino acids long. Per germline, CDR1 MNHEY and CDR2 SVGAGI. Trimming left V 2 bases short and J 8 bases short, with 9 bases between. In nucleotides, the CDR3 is TGTGCCAGCAGTTACATGGGCGGCGGCTACACCTTC. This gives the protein CASSYMGGGYTF.

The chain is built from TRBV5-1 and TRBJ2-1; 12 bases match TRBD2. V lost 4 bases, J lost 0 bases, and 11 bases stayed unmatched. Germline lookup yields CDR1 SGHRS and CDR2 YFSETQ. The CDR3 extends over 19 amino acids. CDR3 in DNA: TGCGCCAGCAGCCCCGGCCGGACTAGCGGGAAGAGCTCCTACAATGAGCAGTTCTTC. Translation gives CASSPGRTSGKSSYNEQFF.

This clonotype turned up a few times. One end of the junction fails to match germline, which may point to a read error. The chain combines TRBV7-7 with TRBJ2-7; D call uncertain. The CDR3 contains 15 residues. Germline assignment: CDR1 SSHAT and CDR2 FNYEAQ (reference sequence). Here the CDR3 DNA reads TGTGCTAGCAGCCCTTCCGAAGACGGGCACTACGAGCAGTACTTC. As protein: CASSPSEDGHYEQYF. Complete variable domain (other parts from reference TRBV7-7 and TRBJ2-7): GAGVSQSPRYKVTKRGQDVTLRCDPISSHATLYWYQQALGQGPEFLTYFNYEAQPDKSGLPSDRFSAERPEGSISTLTIQRTEQRDSAMYRCASSPSEDGHYEQYFGPGTRLTVT.

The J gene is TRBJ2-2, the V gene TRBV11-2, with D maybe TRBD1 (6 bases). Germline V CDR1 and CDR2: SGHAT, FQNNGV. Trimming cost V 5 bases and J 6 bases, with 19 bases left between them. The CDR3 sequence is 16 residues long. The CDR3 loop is CASSPFGRGRSGELFF. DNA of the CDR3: TGTGCCAGCAGCCCGTTTGGCAGGGGCAGATCCGGGGAGCTGTTTTTT.

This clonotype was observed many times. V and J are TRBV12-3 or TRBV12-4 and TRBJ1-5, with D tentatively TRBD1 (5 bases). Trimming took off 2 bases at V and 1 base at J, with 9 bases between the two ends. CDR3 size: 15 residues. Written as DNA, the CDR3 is TGTGCCAGCAGTTTACAGGGTATAAGCAATCAGCCCCAGCATTTT. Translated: CASSLQGISNQPQHF.

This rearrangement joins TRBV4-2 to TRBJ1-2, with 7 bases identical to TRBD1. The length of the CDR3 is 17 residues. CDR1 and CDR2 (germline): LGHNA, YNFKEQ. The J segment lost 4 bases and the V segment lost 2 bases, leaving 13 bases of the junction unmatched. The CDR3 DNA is TGTGCCAGCAGCCAACCAATACCGGGACAGTTAATCTATGGCTACACCTTC. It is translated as CASSQPIPGQLIYGYTF.

This CDR3 reads CASSQGGQGRAEQYF. The CDR3 DNA sequence: TGTGCCAGCAGCCAAGGGGGACAGGGGCGAGCCGAGCAGTACTTC. The rearrangement links TRBV4-2 to TRBJ2-7, with 10 bases lining up with TRBD1. V was clipped by 1 base and J by 6 bases; unmatched bases: 6. Germline lookup yields CDR1 LGHNA and CDR2 YNFKEQ. The CDR3 is 15 amino acids.

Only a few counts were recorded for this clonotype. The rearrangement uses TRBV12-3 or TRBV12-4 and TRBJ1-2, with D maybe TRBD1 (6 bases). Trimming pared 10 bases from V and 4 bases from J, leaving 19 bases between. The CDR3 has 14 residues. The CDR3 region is CAIRGAGPFYGYTF. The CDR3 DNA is TGTGCCATTAGGGGGGCAGGCCCCTTCTATGGCTACACCTTC.

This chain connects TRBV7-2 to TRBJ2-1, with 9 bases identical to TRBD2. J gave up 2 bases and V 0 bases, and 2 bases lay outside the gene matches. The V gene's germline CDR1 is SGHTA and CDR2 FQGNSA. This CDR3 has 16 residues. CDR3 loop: CASSLAGGGAYNEQFF. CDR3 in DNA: TGTGCCAGCAGCTTAGCTGGCGGGGGGGCCTACAATGAGCAGTTCTTC. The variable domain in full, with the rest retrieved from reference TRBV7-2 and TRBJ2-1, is GAGVSQSPSNKVTEKGKDVELRCDPISGHTALYWYRQSLGQGLEFLIYFQGNSAPDKSGLPSDRFSAERTGGSVSTLTIQRTQQEDSAVYLCASSLAGGGAYNEQFFGPGTRLTVL.

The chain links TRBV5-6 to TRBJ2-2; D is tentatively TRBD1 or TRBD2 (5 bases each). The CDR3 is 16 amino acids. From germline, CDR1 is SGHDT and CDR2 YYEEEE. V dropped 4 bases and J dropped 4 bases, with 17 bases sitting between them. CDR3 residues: CASSKGEGLGTGELFF. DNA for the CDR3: TGTGCCAGCAGCAAAGGCGAGGGGCTTGGCACCGGGGAGCTGTTTTTT.

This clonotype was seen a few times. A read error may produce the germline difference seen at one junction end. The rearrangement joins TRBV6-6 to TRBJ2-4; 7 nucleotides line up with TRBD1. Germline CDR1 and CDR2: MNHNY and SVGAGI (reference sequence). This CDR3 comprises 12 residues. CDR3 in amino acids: CASSYSQGDVDF. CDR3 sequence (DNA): TGTGCCAGCAGTTACTCCCAGGGGGACGTGGACTTC.

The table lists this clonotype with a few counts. In nucleotides, the CDR3 is TGCAGCGTGGATACAGGGATCGGGCAGTACTTC. Translating it yields CSVDTGIGQYF. The J gene is TRBJ2-7, the V gene TRBV29-1; TRBD1 is a possible D gene (6 bases). The CDR3 totals 11 residues. Trimming took 6 bases from V and 9 from J, leaving 15 bases between them. Looked up from germline, CDR1 is SQVTM and CDR2 is ANQGSEA.

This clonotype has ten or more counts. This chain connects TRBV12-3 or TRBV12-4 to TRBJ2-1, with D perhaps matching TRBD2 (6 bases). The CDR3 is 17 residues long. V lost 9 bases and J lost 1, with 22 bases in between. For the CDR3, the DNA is TGTGCCAGGCCCTGGGACTCGCTCTGCCTTTCCTACAATGAGCAGTTCTTC. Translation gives CARPWDSLCLSYNEQFF.

The CDR3 nucleotides read TGCAGCGTTGGGCTCTATCTTAACAATGAGCAGTTCTTC. This sequence encodes CSVGLYLNNEQFF. The rearrangement joins TRBV29-1 to TRBJ2-1, with unresolved D. The V gene lost 4 bases and the J gene lost 5 bases, with 12 bases spanning the gap. This CDR3 has 13 residues. From germline, CDR1 is SQVTM and CDR2 ANQGSEA.

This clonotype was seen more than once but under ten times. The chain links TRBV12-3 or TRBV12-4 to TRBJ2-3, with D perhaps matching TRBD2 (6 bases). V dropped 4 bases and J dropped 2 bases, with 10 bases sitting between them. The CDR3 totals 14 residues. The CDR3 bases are TGTGCCAGCAGTTGGAGGGAGGACACAGATACGCAGTATTTT. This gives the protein CASSWREDTDTQYF.

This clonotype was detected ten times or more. CDR3 in amino acids: CASSQVGPVPGGSTEAFF. The CDR3 DNA reads TGTGCCAGCAGCCAAGTTGGTCCGGTTCCAGGGGGGAGTACTGAAGCTTTCTTT. This chain links TRBV4-2 with TRBJ1-1, with 7 bases identical to TRBD1. CDR1 and CDR2 (germline): LGHNA, YNFKEQ. V dropped 1 base and J dropped 5; count of bases not matched to a gene: 16. The CDR3 sequence is 18 residues long.

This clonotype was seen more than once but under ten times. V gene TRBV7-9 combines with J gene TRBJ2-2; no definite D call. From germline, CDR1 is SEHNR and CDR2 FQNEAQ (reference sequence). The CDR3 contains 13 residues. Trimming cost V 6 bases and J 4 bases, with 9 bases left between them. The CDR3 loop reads CASRPRVTGELFF. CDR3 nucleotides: TGTGCCAGCAGACCAAGGGTCACCGGGGAGCTGTTTTTT. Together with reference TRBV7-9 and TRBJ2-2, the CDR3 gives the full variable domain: DTGVSQNPRHKITKRGQNVTFRCDPISEHNRLYWYRQTLGQGPEFLTYFQNEAQLEKSRLLSDRFSAERPKGSFSTLEIQRTEQGDSAMYLCASRPRVTGELFFGEGSRLTVL.

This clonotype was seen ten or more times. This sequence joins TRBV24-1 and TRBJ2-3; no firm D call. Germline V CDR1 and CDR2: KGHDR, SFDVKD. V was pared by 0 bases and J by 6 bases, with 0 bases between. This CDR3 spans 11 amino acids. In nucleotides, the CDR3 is TGTGCCACCAGTGATTTGGATACGCAGTATTTT. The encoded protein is CATSDLDTQYF.

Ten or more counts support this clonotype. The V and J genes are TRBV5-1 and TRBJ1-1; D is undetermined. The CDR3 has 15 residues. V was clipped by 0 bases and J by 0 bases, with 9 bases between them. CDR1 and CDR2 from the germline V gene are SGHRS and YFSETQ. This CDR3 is CASSLETDMNTEAFF. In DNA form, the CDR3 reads TGCGCCAGCAGCTTGGAAACAGATATGAACACTGAAGCTTTCTTT.

The CDR3 region is CASSLKPPPSPYEQYF. The CDR3 DNA is TGTGCCAGCAGTTTAAAACCTCCTCCATCCCCCTACGAGCAGTACTTC. This sequence joins TRBV28 and TRBJ2-7; D call uncertain. Germline-derived CDR1 and CDR2 are MDHEN and SYDVKM. V lost 2 bases and J lost 2, with 16 bases in between. This CDR3 has 16 residues.

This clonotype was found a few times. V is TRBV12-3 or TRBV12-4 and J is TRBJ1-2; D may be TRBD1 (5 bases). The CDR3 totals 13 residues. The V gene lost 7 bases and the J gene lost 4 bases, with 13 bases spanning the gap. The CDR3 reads CASTNPGVYGYTF. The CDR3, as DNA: TGTGCCAGCACCAACCCGGGGGTCTATGGCTACACCTTC.

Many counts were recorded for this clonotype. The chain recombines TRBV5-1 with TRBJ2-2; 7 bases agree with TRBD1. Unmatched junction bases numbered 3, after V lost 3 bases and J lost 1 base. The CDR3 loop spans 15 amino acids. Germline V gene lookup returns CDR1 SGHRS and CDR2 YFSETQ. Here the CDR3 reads CASSWGTENTGELFF. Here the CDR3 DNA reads TGCGCCAGCAGCTGGGGGACAGAGAACACCGGGGAGCTGTTTTTT.

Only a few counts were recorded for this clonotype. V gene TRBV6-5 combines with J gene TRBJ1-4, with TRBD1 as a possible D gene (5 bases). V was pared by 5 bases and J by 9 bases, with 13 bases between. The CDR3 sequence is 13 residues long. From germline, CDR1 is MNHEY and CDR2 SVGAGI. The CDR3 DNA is TGTGCCAGCAGTCCAGGCAGGGACCAAAAACTGTTTTTT. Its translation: CASSPGRDQKLFF.

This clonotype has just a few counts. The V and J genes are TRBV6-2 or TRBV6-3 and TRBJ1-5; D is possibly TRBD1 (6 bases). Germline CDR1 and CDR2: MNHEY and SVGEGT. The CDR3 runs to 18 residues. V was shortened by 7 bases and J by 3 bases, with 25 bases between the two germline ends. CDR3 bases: TGTGCCAGCACCCATCGTCCAGGGACATCACCCTCCAATCAGCCCCAGCATTTT. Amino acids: CASTHRPGTSPSNQPQHF.